These 16 T cell receptor beta chains came from one sample sequenced in a study of T-cell memory formation after mild COVID-19. TCRdb ran MiXCR on the 5' RACE reads and lists one entry per CDR3 protein. The repertoire consists of tens of thousands of distinct CDR3 sequences, with 9.5% to 12% occurring once and the leading ten covering approximately 29%. The sample taken for sequencing was PBMCs or a T cell subset sorted from them (not recorded which). The source is a man between 18 and 35 years old who had mild COVID-19 (a few samples of this study predate the infection). Cell type and time point are not known.

The table lists this clonotype with many counts. The CDR3: CASSLGGRFYGYTF. As DNA, the CDR3 is TGTGCCAGCAGCTTAGGTGGCAGGTTCTATGGCTACACCTTC. The chain employs TRBV7-2 and TRBJ1-2; no clear D. With 1 base removed from V and 4 bases from J, the gap between germline ends came to 10 bases. Germline loops: CDR1 SGHTA, CDR2 FQGNSA. The CDR3 totals 14 residues.

Only a few counts were recorded for this clonotype. This chain links TRBV5-4 with TRBJ1-2; 9 bases match TRBD1. The CDR3 contains 13 residues. CDR1 and CDR2 from the germline V gene are SGHNT and YYREEE (reference sequence). J was trimmed by 6 bases and V by 2 bases; bases with no gene match: 2. In DNA form, the CDR3 reads TGTGCCAGCAGCTTACAGGGGGCTGATGGCTACACCTTC. It yields the protein CASSLQGADGYTF.

This clonotype was observed many times. The chain employs TRBV18 and TRBJ2-7, with TRBD2 matching over 13 bases. Trimming removed 2 bases from V and 3 bases from J; junction bases left unmatched: 7. Germline V gives CDR1 KGHSH, CDR2 LQKENI. This CDR3 region has 17 residues. The CDR3 sequence: CASSPSTSGGRFYEQYF. Here the CDR3 DNA reads TGTGCCAGCTCACCATCGACTAGCGGGGGGCGCTTCTACGAGCAGTACTTC. Full variable domain (remainder filled in from reference TRBV18 and TRBJ2-7): NAGVMQNPRHLVRRRGQEARLRCSPMKGHSHVYWYRQLPEEGLKFMVYLQKENIIDESGMPKERFSAEFPKEGPSILRIQQVVRGDSAAYFCASSPSTSGGRFYEQYFGPGTRLTVT.

This clonotype occurred many times. The V call is TRBV9, the J call TRBJ1-1; the D gene is possibly TRBD1 (6 bases). Trimming took off 4 bases at V and 1 base at J, with 14 bases between the two ends. There are 15 residues in the CDR3. Germline V lookup: CDR1 SGDLS, CDR2 YYNGEE. The CDR3, as DNA: TGTGCCAGCAGCAGAAGACAGGAACAGAACACTGAAGCTTTCTTT. This sequence encodes CASSRRQEQNTEAFF.

Many counts were recorded for this clonotype. Written as DNA, the CDR3 is TGTGCCAGCAGAGGCCCCCCTTTAGATACGCAGTATTTT. The encoded protein is CASRGPPLDTQYF. The chain uses TRBV7-2 and TRBJ2-3; D is unresolved. V shed 6 bases and J shed 5 bases, with 12 bases lying between them. The germline CDR1 and CDR2 sequences are SGHTA and FQGNSA. CDR3 length: 13 amino acids.

The chain uses TRBV7-8 and TRBJ2-5; no reliable D call. In germline, CDR1 is SGHVS, CDR2 FQNEAQ. Trimming removed 4 bases from V and 8 bases from J, with 23 bases in between. CDR3 length equals 16 residues. The CDR3 spells CASSSLRHISSGTQYF. For the CDR3, the DNA is TGTGCCAGCAGCTCCCTCAGGCATATATCCTCTGGCACCCAGTACTTC.

This clonotype was counted at least ten times. The chain links TRBV3-1 to TRBJ1-1; D is possibly TRBD1 (6 bases). There are 14 residues in the CDR3. The germline V gene encodes CDR1 LGHDT and CDR2 YNNKEL (reference sequence). V dropped 6 bases and J dropped 5 bases, with 16 bases sitting between them. CDR3 residues: CASSHSGGMTEAFF. The CDR3, as DNA: TGTGCCAGCAGTCATTCTGGGGGCATGACTGAAGCTTTCTTT.

This clonotype was detected many times. J is TRBJ1-4 and V is TRBV5-1; D is undetermined. The CDR3 runs to 12 residues. Trimming removed 4 bases from V and 7 bases from J, with 8 bases in between. Germline CDR1 SGHRS, CDR2 YFSETQ. This chain's CDR3 is CASSESGEKLFF. The CDR3 nucleotides read TGCGCCAGCAGCGAGAGCGGTGAAAAACTGTTTTTT.

This clonotype was observed a few times. V gene TRBV19 combines with J gene TRBJ2-7; 7 nucleotides line up with TRBD2. This CDR3 is 12 amino acids long. CDR1 and CDR2 from the germline V gene are LNHDA and SQIVND (reference sequence). Losses at the gene ends were 10 bases for V and 5 bases for J; bases not matched to a gene: 8. The CDR3 DNA reads as TGTGCCACCAGGGAGGGGTCGGACGAGCAGTACTTC. Residues: CATREGSDEQYF.

This clonotype was recorded many times. This chain joins TRBV7-9 and TRBJ1-1, with TRBD1 matching over 9 bases. This CDR3 region has 16 residues. Trimming took 5 bases from V and 0 from J; bases not matched to a gene: 7. Per germline, CDR1 SEHNR and CDR2 FQNEAQ (reference sequence). Here the CDR3 DNA reads TGTGCCAGCAGCCTAGACCGGGACAGGGTGAACACTGAAGCTTTCTTT. Its protein is CASSLDRDRVNTEAFF.

Ten or more counts support this clonotype. The V call is TRBV7-2, the J call TRBJ2-3; no clear D. Trimming removed 2 bases from V and 11 bases from J, with 11 bases in between. The CDR3 has 12 residues. Per germline, CDR1 SGHTA and CDR2 FQGNSA. The CDR3: CASSLWPTLQYF. Written as DNA, the CDR3 is TGTGCCAGCAGCTTATGGCCAACCCTGCAGTATTTT.

This clonotype showed up many times. This chain joins TRBV20-1 and TRBJ1-5; D gene ambiguous. In germline, CDR1 is DFQATT, CDR2 SNEGSKA (reference sequence). The CDR3 runs to 13 residues. V was trimmed by 0 bases and J by 0 bases, leaving 3 bases between them. The CDR3 sequence is CSAREDSNQPQHF. The CDR3 nucleotides read TGCAGTGCTAGAGAAGATAGCAATCAGCCCCAGCATTTT.

This clonotype has a count of ten or more. The gene calls are TRBV3-1 and TRBJ2-2; D uncertain. This CDR3 comprises 14 residues. Per germline, CDR1 LGHDT and CDR2 YNNKEL (reference sequence). Trimming left V 6 bases short and J 0 bases short, with 8 bases between. The CDR3 loop reads CASRVLSNTGELFF. Here the CDR3 DNA reads TGTGCCAGCAGGGTTTTATCGAACACCGGGGAGCTGTTTTTT.

The table lists this clonotype with many counts. The CDR3 sequence is CASSLGDFGGRTGELFF. Here the CDR3 DNA reads TGTGCCAGCAGCTTAGGGGACTTCGGGGGCCGGACCGGGGAGCTGTTTTTT. This chain uses TRBV7-2 with TRBJ2-2; D is perhaps TRBD1 or TRBD2 (6 bases each). The V gene lost 1 base and the J gene lost 5 bases, with 17 bases spanning the gap. Germline V gives CDR1 SGHTA, CDR2 FQGNSA. The CDR3 length is 17 residues.

This clonotype was recorded many times. The chain joins TRBV5-1 to TRBJ2-5; D is undetermined. The CDR3 length is 11 residues. The V gene's germline CDR1 is SGHRS and CDR2 YFSETQ. The V and J ends lost 5 bases and 2 bases respectively, with 4 bases between them. CDR3 in amino acids: CASSLQETQYF. The DNA for the CDR3 is TGCGCCAGCAGTTTACAAGAGACCCAGTACTTC.

In this sample, this clonotype turned up many times. The chain links TRBV7-3 to TRBJ2-1; D gene ambiguous. V gave up 3 bases and J gave up 9 bases, with 15 bases separating them. This CDR3 is 14 amino acids long. Germline V gene data show CDR1 as SGHTA and CDR2 as FQGTGA. The CDR3 DNA reads as TGTGCCAGCAGCTTGGGTTCATCATCGGTTGAGCAGTTCTTC. Translation gives CASSLGSSSVEQFF.